The clone carrying this T cell receptor (beta chain) showed up just once. What it recognizes is unknown. The sample is drawn from a study of identical twins. Trimming at V came to 0 bases and at J to 10 bases, leaving 5 bases not matched to a gene. Per the germline V gene, CDR1 is SGDLS and CDR2 is YYNGEE. The CDR3 runs 14 residues. Study results and caveats: In beta out-of-frame sequences, the excess sharing between twins was weaker. Without tracking the same donors, conclusions rested on cross-sectional statistical analysis.

TCRdb re-called the 5' RACE reads through MiXCR, storing one row per CDR3 protein. The data contain a few hundred thousand distinct CDR3 sequences, 10% of them singletons. The clonotype was recovered from a man aged 45-65 years in good health. The specimen was memory T cells sorted from blood. The chain couples TRBV9 to TRBJ2-1; TRBD2 matches at 9 bases. In nucleotides, the CDR3 is TGTGCCAGCAGCGTAGAAGGCGGGAGGGACGAGCAGTTCTTC. This sequence encodes CASSVEGGRDEQFF.